These 4 T cell receptor beta chains originate from one sample sequenced in a study of blood T cell repertoires in COVID-19. Profiling relied on immunoSEQ multiplex PCR, and the TCRdb table lists in-frame clones only, not all of them. The sample consists of roughly 300,000 clones, around 86% of them appearing once. The sample taken for sequencing was peripheral blood. These receptors originate from a woman aged 45-65 years with acute or convalescent COVID-19.

The chain couples TRBV9 to TRBJ2-7; 8 bases map to TRBD2. CDR3 length equals 13 residues. Looked up from germline, CDR1 is SGDLS and CDR2 is YYNGEE. The J segment lost 9 bases and the V segment lost 1 base, leaving 6 bases of the junction unmatched. The DNA for the CDR3 is TGTGCCAGCAGCGTAAGCGGGAGAAACCGGCAGTACTTC. Residues: CASSVSGRNRQYF.

V and J are TRBV6-6 and TRBJ2-1, with TRBD2 as a possible D gene (5 bases). Trimming shortened V by 4 bases and J by 9 bases, and 13 bases separated the two germline ends. This CDR3 is 13 amino acids long. Germline V gene data show CDR1 as MNHNY and CDR2 as SVGAGI (reference sequence). CDR3 in amino acids: CASSSTTRGEQFF. The CDR3 bases are TGTGCCAGCAGTTCGACTACCCGAGGTGAGCAGTTCTTC.

The chain has TRBV5-5 and TRBJ2-7; 8 bases match TRBD2. The junction had 10 bases not matched to a gene; V was cut back by 6 bases and J by 2 bases. The germline V gene has CDR1 SGHKS and CDR2 YYEKEE (reference sequence). This CDR3 has 15 residues. The CDR3 coding sequence is TGTGCCAGCACCGTGGCCCTAGCGGGCGCCTACGAGCAGTACTTC. Its translation is CASTVALAGAYEQYF.

The chain carries TRBV4-2 and TRBJ1-2, with D maybe TRBD1 (5 bases). Per germline, CDR1 LGHNA and CDR2 YNFKEQ. The CDR3 length is 15 residues. V lost 1 base, J lost 0 bases, and 9 bases lay in between. The CDR3 loop reads CASSQVGQANYGYTF. In nucleotides, the CDR3 is TGTGCCAGCAGCCAAGTCGGACAAGCTAACTATGGCTACACCTTC.